This entry lists 18 T cell receptor beta chains sequenced from one sample in a study of T cells in Graves' hyperthyroidism and ophthalmopathy. RNA transcripts provided the source from which TCR beta CDR3 regions were amplified. HTBI primers were employed in a first-round RT-PCR of the TCR CDR3. TCRdb re-called the multiplex PCR reads through MiXCR, storing one row per CDR3 protein. The repertoire has 700,000 to 950,000 distinct CDR3 sequences, approximately 40% of them found once; the top ten carry around 30%. The sequencing input was blood. The receptors stem from a woman in her thirties or forties with Graves' hyperthyroidism.

This clonotype was recorded at least ten times. The rearrangement joins TRBV25-1 to TRBJ1-5, with TRBD1 matching over 7 bases. This CDR3 is 15 amino acids long. Unmatched junction bases numbered 8, after V lost 5 bases and J lost 4 bases. Germline V CDR1 and CDR2: MGHDK, SYGVNS. The CDR3 sequence: CASSSTGTENQPQHF. For the CDR3, the DNA is TGTGCCAGCAGTTCTACCGGGACAGAGAATCAGCCCCAGCATTTT.

This clonotype occurred many times. The chain has TRBV6-5 and TRBJ1-5, with 10 positions matching TRBD1. Germline lookup yields CDR1 MNHEY and CDR2 SVGAGI. There are 16 residues in the CDR3. The junction had 7 bases not matched to a gene; V was cut back by 4 bases and J by 4 bases. The CDR3 is CASSLTGGKSNQPQHF. DNA for the CDR3: TGTGCCAGCAGTTTGACAGGGGGCAAGTCGAATCAGCCCCAGCATTTT.

Concerning this clonotype: A read error may be the cause here, since a much bigger clone is one base away. The chain employs TRBV10-2 and TRBJ2-5; tentatively, D is TRBD1 (5 bases). Germline V gene data show CDR1 as WSHSY and CDR2 as SAAADI. The CDR3 is made up of 17 amino acids. The CDR3 DNA is TGCGCCAGCAGTGAGTCCACGCTCCAGGGCGATCAAGAGACCCGGTACTTC. This translates into CASSESTLQGDQETRYF.

This clonotype was counted many times. The rearrangement uses TRBV7-9 and TRBJ1-5; 8 nucleotides agree with TRBD1. The CDR3 has 15 residues. After removal of 5 bases from V and 0 bases from J, the junction contained 3 bases not matched to a gene. Germline CDR1 reads SEHNR; CDR2 reads FQNEAQ (reference sequence). For the CDR3, the DNA is TGTGCCAGCAGCCCAGGGGGCGGTAGCAATCAGCCCCAGCATTTT. Translating it yields CASSPGGGSNQPQHF.

The chain uses TRBV7-2 and TRBJ1-5, with D perhaps TRBD1 (5 bases). V lost 3 bases to trimming and J lost 3 bases, with 18 bases between them. Germline V gene sequence: CDR1 SGHTA, CDR2 FQGNSA. The CDR3 runs to 17 residues. The CDR3 DNA reads TGTGCCAGCAGCTTGGGCCATTCGGGGGGTTTCAATCAGCCCCAGCATTTT. As protein: CASSLGHSGGFNQPQHF.

On this clonotype: At one boundary the junction diverges from the germline segment, which might be a read error. The rearrangement links TRBV5-1 to TRBJ1-6; D unclear. Germline V CDR1 and CDR2: SGHRS, YFSETQ. The CDR3 covers 13 residues. The CDR3 nucleotides are TGCACCAGCAGCTTTTCGTATAATTCACCCCTCCACTTT. It translates to CTSSFSYNSPLHF. The full variable domain, completed using reference TRBV5-1 and TRBJ1-6, is KAGVTQTPRYLIKTRGQQVTLSCSPISGHRSVSWYQQTPGQGLQFLFEYFSETQRNKGNFPGRFSGRQFSNSRSEMNVSTLELGDSALYLCTSSFSYNSPLHFGNGTRLTVT.

The V call is TRBV7-3, the J call TRBJ2-7; 9 bases align to TRBD1. The CDR3 sequence is 16 residues long. CDR1 and CDR2 from the germline V gene are SGHTA and FQGTGA. V was clipped by 5 bases and J by 5 bases; unmatched bases: 13. Here the CDR3 DNA reads TGTGCCAGCAGCATACCCGGGACAGGGAACGGTCACGAGCAGTACTTC. Residues: CASSIPGTGNGHEQYF. Drawing the rest from reference TRBV7-3 and TRBJ2-7, the complete variable domain is GAGVSQTPSNKVTEKGKYVELRCDPISGHTALYWYRQSLGQGPEFLIYFQGTGAADDSGLPNDRFFAVRPEGSVSTLKIQRTERGDSAVYLCASSIPGTGNGHEQYFGPGTRLTVT.

This chain joins TRBV6-1 and TRBJ1-2; 7 bases map to TRBD1. CDR3 length equals 16 residues. J gave up 5 bases and V 6 bases, and 15 bases lay outside the gene matches. Germline CDR1 MNHNS, CDR2 SASEGT. CDR3 region: CASRPTTWDSVYGYTF. CDR3 nucleotide sequence: TGTGCCAGCAGGCCTACCACTTGGGACAGCGTTTATGGCTACACCTTC.

This sequence joins TRBV4-3 and TRBJ1-5; no definite D call. CDR3 length equals 15 residues. The V gene lost 1 base and the J gene lost 6 bases, with 13 bases spanning the gap. Germline lookup yields CDR1 LGHNA and CDR2 YSLEER. CDR3 region: CASSQVVGVRQPQHF. CDR3 nucleotide sequence: TGCGCCAGCAGCCAAGTTGTTGGAGTCCGTCAGCCCCAGCATTTT.

This clonotype was observed at least ten times. The chain is built from TRBV2 and TRBJ2-7, with D perhaps TRBD1 (6 bases). The germline gives CDR1 SNHLY, CDR2 FYNNEI. V lost 2 bases, J lost 0 bases, and 11 bases lay in between. This CDR3 has 15 residues. Here the CDR3 reads CASSEIRTASYEQYF. The CDR3 nucleotides read TGTGCCAGCAGTGAAATCCGGACAGCCTCCTACGAGCAGTACTTC.

This clonotype was seen at least ten times. This chain joins TRBV12-3 or TRBV12-4 and TRBJ1-2; D gene ambiguous. The CDR3 runs to 14 residues. V dropped 5 bases and J dropped 8 bases, with 18 bases sitting between them. As DNA, the CDR3 is TGTGCCAGCAGTCTTTCAAGTCGAGGCCGGGGCTACACCTTC. Translating gives CASSLSSRGRGYTF.

This clonotype was observed a handful of times. CDR3 in DNA: TGTGCCAGCAGCTTCGCTAGCGGGAGCTACGAGCAGTACTTC. It yields the protein CASSFASGSYEQYF. The V and J genes are TRBV11-1 and TRBJ2-7; TRBD2 matches 10 bases. CDR1 is SGHAT, CDR2 FQDESV, per germline (reference sequence). The CDR3 has 14 residues. V lost 3 bases and J lost 3; bases outside the gene matches: 2. The full variable domain, with the rest looked up from reference TRBV11-1 and TRBJ2-7, is EAEVAQSPRYKITEKSQAVAFWCDPISGHATLYWYRQILGQGPELLVQFQDESVVDDSQLPKDRFSAERLKGVDSTLKIQPAELGDSAMYLCASSFASGSYEQYFGPGTRLTVT.

The V gene is TRBV6-4, the J gene TRBJ2-6; either TRBD1 or TRBD2 may supply D (5 bases each). V shed 3 bases and J shed 0 bases, with 12 bases lying between them. There are 17 residues in the CDR3. Per germline, CDR1 MRHNA and CDR2 SNTAGT. The CDR3 bases are TGTGCCAGCAGTGATGGGGGATTGGGCTCTGGGGCCAACGTCCTGACTTTC. Protein product: CASSDGGLGSGANVLTF.

In its sample, this clonotype was seen many times. This chain uses TRBV3-1 with TRBJ2-6, with 12 bases aligning to TRBD2. Looked up from germline, CDR1 is LGHDT and CDR2 is YNNKEL (reference sequence). The CDR3 sequence is 19 residues long. The V gene end was trimmed by 2 bases and the J gene end by 2 bases; junction bases not matched to a gene: 7. CDR3 nucleotide sequence: TGTGCCAGCAGCCAATTCGGACTAGCGGGACAGACTGGGGCCAACGTCCTGACTTTC. Amino acids: CASSQFGLAGQTGANVLTF.

The rearrangement uses TRBV7-9 and TRBJ2-7, with TRBD2 as a possible D gene (6 bases). Germline-derived CDR1 and CDR2 are SEHNR and FQNEAQ (reference sequence). CDR3 length equals 13 residues. V shed 6 bases and J shed 7 bases, with 16 bases lying between them. Here the CDR3 reads CASSRGLSREQYF. CDR3 in DNA: TGTGCCAGCAGTCGGGGACTTTCGAGGGAGCAGTACTTC.

A remark on this clonotype: Its ends do not fully match the called genes, so a read error is possible. This rearrangement joins TRBV7-9 to TRBJ1-4; D remains ambiguous. This CDR3 comprises 15 residues. CDR1 and CDR2 from the germline V gene are SEHNR and FQNEAQ (reference sequence). Written as DNA, the CDR3 is TGCGCCAGCAGCGAGAGGGAGGGCGCGAATGAAAAACTGTTTTTT. Protein: CASSEREGANEKLFF.

The chain employs TRBV29-1 and TRBJ1-2; 9 bases match TRBD1. The V gene end was trimmed by 7 bases and the J gene end by 12 bases; junction bases not matched to a gene: 12. The CDR3 loop spans 12 amino acids. Germline values: CDR1 SQVTM, CDR2 ANQGSEA. CDR3 amino acids: CSAIGQGSGNTF. CDR3 nucleotide sequence: TGCAGCGCTATTGGACAGGGGTCCGGAAACACCTTC.

The chain carries TRBV6-5 and TRBJ2-7; 11 nucleotides match TRBD2. There are 16 residues in the CDR3. The germline CDR1 and CDR2 sequences are MNHEY and SVGAGI. V dropped 6 bases and J dropped 7; count of bases not matched to a gene: 14. CDR3 DNA sequence: TGTGCCAGCAGCCTAGCTACTAGCGGGAGAACGCGGGAGCAGTACTTC. Translation: CASSLATSGRTREQYF.